What follows are 17 T cell receptor beta chains derived from one specimen sequenced in a study of regulatory T cells in long-lasting Graves disease. Arm-PCR of CDR3 regions with iRepertoire HTBI primers generated TCR beta libraries. TCRdb called the multiplex PCR reads again in MiXCR, with one record for every CDR3 protein. This table has about 500,000 distinct CDR3 sequences, approximately 12% appearing once. Time point defined: newly diagnosed GD, antithyroid drugs for less than 3 months. RNA extracted from PBMCs served as the sequencing template. The sample also formed part of further work on T cells in Graves' hyperthyroidism and ophthalmopathy.

This specimen was peripheral blood mononuclear cells (PBMCs), taken at new diagnosis, from a patient treated with antithyroid drugs. The receptor set was obtained from a woman aged 30 to 39 with Graves disease.

This sequence joins TRBV20-1 and TRBJ2-5, with 13 bases identical to TRBD2. The CDR3 length is 17 residues. V was pared by 1 base and J by 2 bases, with 7 bases of the junction left unmatched. Looked up from germline, CDR1 is DFQATT and CDR2 is SNEGSKA (reference sequence). CDR3 bases: TGCAGTGCTAGAGGGGGGACTAGCGGGACTCCGCAAGAGACCCAGTACTTC. This codes for CSARGGTSGTPQETQYF.

This clonotype was seen many times. V is TRBV9 and J is TRBJ2-2, with 8 bases matching TRBD1. Germline V gene data show CDR1 as SGDLS and CDR2 as YYNGEE. This CDR3 has 14 residues. The trim removed 5 bases at V and 4 bases at J, leaving 4 bases unmatched. CDR3 DNA sequence: TGTGCCAGCAGAAGACAGGGGCCCACCGGGGAGCTGTTTTTT. Protein sequence: CASRRQGPTGELFF. Using reference TRBV9 and TRBJ2-2 for the parts outside the CDR3, the full variable domain is DSGVTQTPKHLITATGQRVTLRCSPRSGDLSVYWYQQSLDQGLQFLIQYYNGEERAKGNILERFSAQQFPDLHSELNLSSLELGDSALYFCASRRQGPTGELFFGEGSRLTVL.

This clonotype appeared many times. This sequence joins TRBV10-3 and TRBJ2-5; D perhaps matches TRBD2 (6 bases). Germline CDR1 is ENHRY and CDR2 is SYGVKD. V was trimmed by 0 bases and J by 5 bases, leaving 22 bases between them. This CDR3 comprises 18 residues. The CDR3 loop is CAISESLIGGALQETQYF. DNA of the CDR3: TGTGCCATCAGTGAGTCTCTAATTGGCGGGGCCCTTCAGGAGACCCAGTACTTC.

This chain uses TRBV20-1 with TRBJ2-7; 8 bases are a match to TRBD1. Unmatched junction bases numbered 11, after V lost 6 bases and J lost 4 bases. Germline CDR1 and CDR2: DFQATT and SNEGSKA (reference sequence). This CDR3 is 14 amino acids long. The CDR3 region has the DNA TGCAGTGCAGCACCTCAGGGGGCTCATTACGAGCAGTACTTC. It encodes CSAAPQGAHYEQYF.

This clonotype was counted many times. V gene TRBV19 combines with J gene TRBJ2-1, with a possible D match to TRBD2 (6 bases). V lost 9 bases and J lost 0, with 15 bases in between. The CDR3 runs to 15 residues. Germline V gene sequence: CDR1 LNHDA, CDR2 SQIVND (reference sequence). CDR3 coding DNA: TGTGCCAGCCGAATAGCGGAGAGCTCCTACAATGAGCAGTTCTTC. Protein: CASRIAESSYNEQFF.

This sequence joins TRBV9 and TRBJ2-1, with TRBD2 matching 14 bases. The J segment lost 12 bases and the V segment lost 4 bases, leaving 3 bases of the junction unmatched. CDR1 is SGDLS, CDR2 YYNGEE, per germline. The CDR3 consists of 13 residues. Here the CDR3 reads CASSSGLAGGQFF. In DNA form, the CDR3 reads TGTGCCAGCAGCTCTGGACTAGCGGGAGGGCAGTTCTTC.

This clonotype was observed many times. The chain joins TRBV19 to TRBJ2-7; D perhaps matches TRBD1 (6 bases). V was pared by 0 bases and J by 2 bases, with 11 bases between. CDR3 length equals 15 residues. Germline V gene sequence: CDR1 LNHDA, CDR2 SQIVND (reference sequence). The chain's CDR3 is CASSIELGQTYEQYF. As DNA, the CDR3 is TGTGCCAGTAGTATAGAACTTGGACAGACCTACGAGCAGTACTTC.

The J gene is TRBJ2-3, the V gene TRBV6-2 or TRBV6-3; D gene uncertain. Germline lookup yields CDR1 MNHEY and CDR2 SVGEGT. V was shortened by 0 bases and J by 4 bases, with 8 bases between the two germline ends. This CDR3 has 14 amino acids. The CDR3 region is CASSYSDTPDTQYF. The CDR3 DNA reads TGTGCCAGCAGTTACTCAGATACCCCAGATACGCAGTATTTT.

Ten or more counts support this clonotype. The chain carries TRBV7-8 and TRBJ1-6; possibly TRBD1 for D (5 bases). V was shortened by 1 base and J by 9 bases, with 13 bases between the two germline ends. This CDR3 contains 15 residues. Germline lookup yields CDR1 SGHVS and CDR2 FQNEAQ. CDR3 in amino acids: CASSLGEGEISPLHF. CDR3 bases: TGTGCCAGCAGCTTAGGTGAAGGGGAAATTTCACCCCTCCACTTT.

This clonotype was counted at least ten times. The chain recombines TRBV7-3 with TRBJ2-7, with 9 nucleotides matching TRBD2. Germline-derived CDR1 and CDR2 are SGHTA and FQGTGA. CDR3 size: 14 residues. With 5 bases clipped from V and 6 bases from J, the junction kept 8 bases outside the gene matches. The CDR3 loop is CASSLAGPASEQYF. CDR3 sequence (DNA): TGTGCCAGCAGCCTAGCGGGACCCGCTAGCGAGCAGTACTTC.

This chain connects TRBV6-1 to TRBJ2-2; D unresolved. This CDR3 comprises 16 residues. Trimming took off 5 bases at V and 2 bases at J, with 15 bases between the two ends. The germline V gene has CDR1 MNHNS and CDR2 SASEGT. The DNA of the CDR3 is TGTGCCAGCAGTACCTTTACATTGTCAAACACCGGGGAGCTGTTTTTT. Its translation is CASSTFTLSNTGELFF.

This clonotype has just a few counts. This CDR3 is CASSSGTGSRTQYF. DNA for the CDR3: TGTGCCAGTTCCTCCGGGACAGGGTCCAGGACCCAGTACTTC. The chain recombines TRBV28 with TRBJ2-5; 9 bases match TRBD1. CDR1 is MDHEN and CDR2 is SYDVKM in the germline V gene. V gave up 9 bases and J gave up 7 bases; unmatched junction bases: 12. The CDR3 spans 14 residues. The variable domain in full, completed from reference TRBV28 and TRBJ2-5, reads DVKVTQSSRYLVKRTGEKVFLECVQDMDHENMFWYRQDPGLGLRLIYFSYDVKMKEKGDIPEGYSVSREKKERFSLILESASTNQTSMYLCASSSGTGSRTQYFGPGTRLLVL.

This clonotype appeared a few times. This chain joins TRBV29-1 and TRBJ2-1; tentatively, D is TRBD2 (5 bases). The CDR3 loop spans 15 amino acids. V lost 1 base to trimming and J lost 7 bases, with 17 bases between them. CDR1 and CDR2 (germline): SQVTM, ANQGSEA. CDR3 sequence: CSVEGVGNLVNEQFF. In nucleotides, the CDR3 is TGCAGCGTTGAAGGGGTCGGGAATCTTGTTAATGAGCAGTTCTTC.

This clonotype has a count of ten or more. V gene TRBV9 combines with J gene TRBJ1-2; perhaps TRBD1 as D (6 bases). This CDR3 spans 16 amino acids. Trimming took off 4 bases at V and 3 bases at J, with 19 bases between the two ends. Per germline, CDR1 SGDLS and CDR2 YYNGEE. The chain's CDR3 is CASSSQDRVPHYGYTF. CDR3 DNA: TGTGCCAGCAGCTCCCAGGACAGAGTCCCTCACTATGGCTACACCTTC.

This clonotype occurred many times. The chain employs TRBV19 and TRBJ2-1; TRBD2 agrees at 13 bases. The CDR3 runs to 19 residues. Germline loops: CDR1 LNHDA, CDR2 SQIVND (reference sequence). Trimming at V came to 6 bases and at J to 0 bases, leaving 11 bases not matched to a gene. The CDR3 DNA follows: TGTGCCAGTAGCCGCTCCGGGACTAGCGGGACCCACTCCTACAATGAGCAGTTCTTC. Translating it yields CASSRSGTSGTHSYNEQFF.

This clonotype was found many times. The V gene is TRBV2, the J gene TRBJ2-2; D may match TRBD1 or TRBD2 (5 bases each). Deletions cut 4 bases from V and 2 bases from J, with 11 bases between. Germline loops: CDR1 SNHLY, CDR2 FYNNEI. CDR3 size: 15 residues. CDR3 in amino acids: CASSVRDGNTGELFF. The CDR3 region has the DNA TGTGCCAGCAGTGTTCGGGACGGAAACACCGGGGAGCTGTTTTTT.

This clonotype has a count of ten or more. The chain employs TRBV10-3 and TRBJ1-2, with a possible D match to TRBD1 (6 bases). The CDR3 sequence is 17 residues long. In germline, CDR1 is ENHRY, CDR2 SYGVKD. V lost 2 bases to trimming and J lost 1 base, with 17 bases between them. The CDR3 DNA reads TGTGCCATCAGTGAGAGAGGGACACCCGCAAATAACTATGGCTACACCTTC. It specifies CAISERGTPANNYGYTF.